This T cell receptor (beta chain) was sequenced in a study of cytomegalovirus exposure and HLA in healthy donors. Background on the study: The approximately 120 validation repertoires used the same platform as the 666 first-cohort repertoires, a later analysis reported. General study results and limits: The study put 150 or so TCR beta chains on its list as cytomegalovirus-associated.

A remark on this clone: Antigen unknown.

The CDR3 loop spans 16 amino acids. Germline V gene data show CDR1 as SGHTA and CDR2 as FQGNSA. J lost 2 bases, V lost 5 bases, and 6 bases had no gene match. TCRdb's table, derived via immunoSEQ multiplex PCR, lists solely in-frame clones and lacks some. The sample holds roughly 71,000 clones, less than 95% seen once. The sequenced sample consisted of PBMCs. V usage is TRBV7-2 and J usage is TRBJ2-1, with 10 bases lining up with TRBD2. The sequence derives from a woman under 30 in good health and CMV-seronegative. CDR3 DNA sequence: TGTGCCAGCAGCCGAGCTCTAGCGGGGGCCTACAATGAGCAGTTCTTC. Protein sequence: CASSRALAGAYNEQFF.